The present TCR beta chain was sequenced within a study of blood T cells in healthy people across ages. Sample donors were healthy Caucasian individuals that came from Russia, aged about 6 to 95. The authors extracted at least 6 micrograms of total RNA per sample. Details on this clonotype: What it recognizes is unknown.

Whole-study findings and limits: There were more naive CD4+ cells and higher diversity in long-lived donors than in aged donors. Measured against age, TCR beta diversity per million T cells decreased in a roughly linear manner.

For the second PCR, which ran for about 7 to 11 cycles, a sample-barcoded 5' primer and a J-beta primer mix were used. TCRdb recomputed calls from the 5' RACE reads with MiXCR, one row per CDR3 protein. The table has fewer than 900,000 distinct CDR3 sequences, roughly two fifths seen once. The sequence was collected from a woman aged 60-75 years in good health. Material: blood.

CDR3 sequence (DNA): TGTGCCGTCGAGGGGGGCGTTGCTAATGAAAAACTGTTTTTT. Translation gives CAVEGGVANEKLFF. The chain carries TRBV2 and TRBJ1-4, with D perhaps matching TRBD1 (6 bases). Germline V gene data show CDR1 as SNHLY and CDR2 as FYNNEI. V lost 11 bases and J 3 bases, leaving 16 bases between the germline ends. The CDR3 has 14 residues.